The text below deals with one TCR beta chain. Germline CDR1 is MNHEY and CDR2 is SVGAGI. There are 17 residues in the CDR3. Trimming cost V 0 bases and J 0 bases, with 14 bases left between them. Template switching added a universal primer site; cDNA carried unique molecular identifiers. TCRdb redid the calling of the 5' RACE reads with MiXCR, one entry per CDR3 protein. This table has roughly 690,000 distinct CDR3 sequences, 21% appearing once. These data are taken from a study of identical twins. These data are also associated with another study on T cells expressing NK-cell markers. That source notes: Four donors' CD3+CD56-NKG2C+ cells were dominated by the same clonotypes.

Sequences were obtained from PBMCs. The chain recombines TRBV6-5 with TRBJ1-1; no clear D. The source is a woman aged 18 to 35 in good health. This CDR3 reads CASSYSYGSAVNTEAFF. The CDR3 DNA is TGTGCCAGCAGTTACTCATATGGGTCGGCAGTGAACACTGAAGCTTTCTTT.